Below are 22 T cell receptor beta chains sequenced from a single sample in a study of cytomegalovirus exposure and HLA in healthy donors. 13 Jbeta primers and 60 Vbeta primers were used for the PCR. The table came from immunoSEQ multiplex PCR; TCRdb's copy has only in-frame clones and leaves some out. The sample comprises some 150,000 clones, around three quarters of which are singletons, and 3% rests with the top ten. The sample was PBMCs. The source is a man aged 35 to 55 in good health and CMV-seropositive.

The rearrangement links TRBV27 to TRBJ2-7; TRBD2 matches 7 bases. The trim removed 8 bases at V and 4 bases at J, leaving 14 bases unmatched. CDR1 is MNHEY and CDR2 is SMNVEV in the germline V gene (reference sequence). The CDR3 spans 15 residues. This chain's CDR3 is CASRSLGGGVYEQYF. CDR3 bases: TGTGCCAGCCGCTCCCTTGGGGGAGGGGTTTACGAGCAGTACTTC.

The chain couples TRBV7-2 to TRBJ1-1; 8 bases fit TRBD1. J lost 4 bases, V lost 5 bases, and 6 bases had no gene match. The CDR3 runs 14 residues. Germline lookup yields CDR1 SGHTA and CDR2 FQGNSA. CDR3 sequence: CASSGAGGGTEAFF. The CDR3 DNA reads as TGTGCCAGCAGCGGGGCAGGGGGCGGCACTGAAGCTTTCTTT. The full variable domain, its missing parts supplied by reference TRBV7-2 and TRBJ1-1, is GAGVSQSPSNKVTEKGKDVELRCDPISGHTALYWYRQSLGQGLEFLIYFQGNSAPDKSGLPSDRFSAERTGGSVSTLTIQRTQQEDSAVYLCASSGAGGGTEAFFGQGTRLTVV.

The CDR3 is CASSFLTSGSGETQYF. DNA for the CDR3: TGTGCCAGCAGTTTTTTGACTAGCGGGAGTGGGGAGACCCAGTACTTC. V gene TRBV27 combines with J gene TRBJ2-5; 12 nucleotides line up with TRBD2. V shed 3 bases and J 5 bases; nucleotides not matched to a gene: 7. The CDR3 length is 16 residues. Germline CDR1 and CDR2: MNHEY and SMNVEV (reference sequence).

The V call is TRBV20-1, the J call TRBJ1-1; a possible D gene is TRBD1 (6 bases). CDR1 and CDR2 from the germline V gene are DFQATT and SNEGSKA (reference sequence). CDR3 length equals 11 residues. V was shortened by 7 bases and J by 1 base, with 7 bases between the two germline ends. In DNA form, the CDR3 reads TGCAGTGTGGACAGGAACACTGAAGCTTTCTTT. Amino acids: CSVDRNTEAFF.

The rearrangement joins TRBV7-9 to TRBJ2-5, with 7 positions matching TRBD2. Trimming took 8 bases from V and 2 from J; bases not matched to a gene: 5. The germline V gene encodes CDR1 SEHNR and CDR2 FQNEAQ (reference sequence). The CDR3 has 13 residues. CDR3 sequence: CASAREEQETQYF. The CDR3 nucleotides read TGTGCCAGCGCCCGGGAGGAACAAGAGACCCAGTACTTC.

This clone was counted between two and nine times. This chain links TRBV7-2 with TRBJ1-2, with 7 bases fitting TRBD1. This CDR3 comprises 14 residues. CDR1 SGHTA and CDR2 FQGNSA come from the germline V gene. V shed 3 bases and J 6 bases; nucleotides not matched to a gene: 7. CDR3 DNA sequence: TGTGCCAGCAGCTTCCCGGGACAGAGGCATGGCTACACCTTC. It codes for CASSFPGQRHGYTF.

The chain has TRBV5-1 and TRBJ2-2; 7 bases map to TRBD1. J lost 5 bases, V lost 0 bases, and 10 bases had no gene match. From germline, CDR1 is SGHRS and CDR2 YFSETQ. The CDR3 covers 17 residues. The chain's CDR3 is CASSLEATGLGTGELFF. In DNA form, the CDR3 reads TGCGCCAGCAGCTTGGAGGCGACAGGGTTAGGAACCGGGGAGCTGTTTTTT. Based on the CDR3 plus reference TRBV5-1 and TRBJ2-2, the full variable domain is KAGVTQTPRYLIKTRGQQVTLSCSPISGHRSVSWYQQTPGQGLQFLFEYFSETQRNKGNFPGRFSGRQFSNSRSEMNVSTLELGDSALYLCASSLEATGLGTGELFFGEGSRLTVL.

This clone was detected only once. The chain uses TRBV5-6 and TRBJ1-1, with 9 bases identical to TRBD1. Germline CDR1 reads SGHDT; CDR2 reads YYEEEE. The trim removed 2 bases at V and 4 bases at J, leaving 6 bases unmatched. This CDR3 spans 15 amino acids. As DNA, the CDR3 is TGTGCCAGCAGCTTACCAGACAGGGGGGGCACTGAAGCTTTCTTT. Translated: CASSLPDRGGTEAFF.

Notes on this clone: The same CDR3 arises from other DNA sequences in this sample as well. The chain uses TRBV6-6 and TRBJ1-2; 8 bases fit TRBD1. V was clipped by 6 bases and J by 3 bases; unmatched bases: 3. CDR1 and CDR2 from the germline V gene are MNHNY and SVGAGI (reference sequence). This CDR3 region has 13 residues. The CDR3 DNA is TGTGCCAGCAGCCCGACAGGGGACTATGGCTACACCTTC. Translation: CASSPTGDYGYTF.

The gene calls are TRBV27 and TRBJ1-1; TRBD1 might be the D (5 bases). V was shortened by 5 bases and J by 1 base, with 14 bases between the two germline ends. This CDR3 is 15 amino acids long. Germline V gives CDR1 MNHEY, CDR2 SMNVEV (reference sequence). CDR3 sequence (DNA): TGTGCCAGCAGTACCCTCGGGGGGACGAACACTGAAGCTTTCTTT. Its protein product is CASSTLGGTNTEAFF.

The CDR3 loop is CASSFAASPIQGGELFF. The CDR3 nucleotides read TGTGCCAGCAGCTTCGCGGCCTCCCCCATTCAGGGCGGGGAGCTGTTTTTT. This chain joins TRBV7-2 and TRBJ2-2, with D perhaps matching TRBD1 (5 bases). The CDR3 consists of 17 residues. Germline values: CDR1 SGHTA, CDR2 FQGNSA. Trimming cost V 3 bases and J 7 bases, with 21 bases left between them.

The gene calls are TRBV6-4 and TRBJ2-1; D not resolved. Germline V gene data show CDR1 as MRHNA and CDR2 as SNTAGT. The CDR3 has 15 residues. V lost 4 bases, J lost 1 base, and 11 bases lay in between. Here the CDR3 reads CASSVELGSYNEQFF. The CDR3 DNA reads as TGTGCCAGCAGTGTGGAGTTGGGTTCCTACAATGAGCAGTTCTTC.

This chain joins TRBV14 and TRBJ2-3; D unresolved. CDR3 length: 18 residues. Germline CDR1 and CDR2: SGHDN and FVKESK. Trimming cost V 0 bases and J 4 bases, with 20 bases left between them. In DNA form, the CDR3 reads TGTGCCAGCAGCCAAGATCAACGGCTAGTTAACTTCCCAGATACGCAGTATTTT. Protein product: CASSQDQRLVNFPDTQYF. Variable domain in full (rest from reference TRBV14 and TRBJ2-3): EAGVTQFPSHSVIEKGQTVTLRCDPISGHDNLYWYRRVMGKEIKFLLHFVKESKQDESGMPNNRFLAERTGGTYSTLKVQPAELEDSGVYFCASSQDQRLVNFPDTQYFGPGTRLTVL.

This clone appeared a single time. The chain has TRBV7-9 and TRBJ2-1, with unresolved D. V dropped 0 bases and J dropped 8 bases, with 2 bases sitting between them. CDR1 is SEHNR and CDR2 is FQNEAQ in the germline V gene (reference sequence). The CDR3 contains 11 residues. The CDR3 reads CASSLADEQFF. Written as DNA, the CDR3 is TGTGCCAGCAGCTTAGCCGATGAGCAGTTCTTC.

The genes are TRBV28 and TRBJ2-2, with a possible D match to TRBD1 (5 bases). This CDR3 contains 16 residues. CDR1 is MDHEN, CDR2 SYDVKM, per germline. Trimming cost V 1 base and J 3 bases, with 12 bases left between them. CDR3 DNA: TGTGCCAGCAGTTTATCCCAGGGATTCTACACCGGGGAGCTGTTTTTT. Its protein product is CASSLSQGFYTGELFF.

V usage is TRBV5-1 and J usage is TRBJ2-5, with D maybe TRBD2 (5 bases). The CDR3 is 14 residues long. Trimming took 2 bases from V and 2 from J, leaving 10 bases between them. Germline V gives CDR1 SGHRS, CDR2 YFSETQ. The CDR3 DNA follows: TGCGCCAGCAGCTTCCAAGCGGTACAAGAGACCCAGTACTTC. Residues: CASSFQAVQETQYF.

This clone showed up just a few times. The V and J genes are TRBV30 and TRBJ1-5; TRBD1 matches 7 bases. V shed 0 bases and J 4 bases; nucleotides not matched to a gene: 3. CDR3 length equals 14 residues. Germline V gives CDR1 GTSNPN, CDR2 SVGIG (reference sequence). CDR3 sequence: CAWSVQQGNQPQHF. As DNA, the CDR3 is TGTGCCTGGAGTGTCCAACAGGGGAATCAGCCCCAGCATTTT.

The chain couples TRBV27 to TRBJ2-4; 7 bases align to TRBD1. The V gene's germline CDR1 is MNHEY and CDR2 SMNVEV (reference sequence). This CDR3 contains 14 residues. The J segment lost 4 bases and the V segment lost 6 bases, leaving 6 bases of the junction unmatched. CDR3 sequence reads: CASSRPGQKNIQYF. DNA for the CDR3: TGTGCCAGCAGCCGCCCGGGACAGAAAAACATTCAGTACTTC.

The chain couples TRBV5-6 to TRBJ1-5; D not certain. V was cut by 5 bases and J by 2 bases, with 11 bases left in between. The germline V gene encodes CDR1 SGHDT and CDR2 YYEEEE. This CDR3 region has 14 residues. The CDR3 DNA sequence: TGTGCCAGCAGACGCACGGGAGGCAATCAGCCCCAGCATTTT. It translates to CASRRTGGNQPQHF.

This clone was counted between two and nine times. The CDR3 loop is CASSQRTGLADTQYF. The CDR3 coding sequence is TGCGCCAGCAGCCAAAGGACAGGATTGGCAGATACGCAGTATTTT. The chain has TRBV4-3 and TRBJ2-3; 7 nucleotides line up with TRBD1. The CDR3 covers 15 residues. Germline V lookup: CDR1 LGHNA, CDR2 YSLEER. V lost 2 bases, J lost 4 bases, and 6 bases stayed unmatched.

The rearrangement links TRBV7-6 to TRBJ2-7; tentatively, D is TRBD2 (6 bases). The CDR3 consists of 14 residues. The V end lost 3 bases, the J end lost 3 bases, and 12 bases lay between the germline ends. Germline assignment: CDR1 SGHVS and CDR2 FNYEAQ. The CDR3 loop reads CASSFAGRIYEQYF. CDR3 nucleotides: TGTGCCAGCAGCTTTGCAGGGAGGATCTACGAGCAGTACTTC.

Here the CDR3 reads CASSQPLAPGGWQFF. CDR3 nucleotides: TGCGCCAGCAGCCAACCCTTAGCGCCTGGAGGATGGCAGTTCTTC. V gene TRBV4-1 combines with J gene TRBJ2-1; D is possibly TRBD2 (5 bases). CDR3 size: 15 residues. V shed 2 bases and J shed 12 bases, with 20 bases lying between them. Germline V gene sequence: CDR1 MGHRA, CDR2 YSYEKL.